This TCR beta chain is drawn from a study of cytomegalovirus exposure and HLA in healthy donors. Trimming took 0 bases from V and 6 from J; bases not matched to a gene: 4. Germline assignment: CDR1 GTSNPN and CDR2 SVGIG (reference sequence). This CDR3 comprises 15 residues. Concerning this clone itself: The antigen is unknown.

The study's findings and limits: Per a prior analysis, the majority of TCR beta V segments were productive roughly 90% or roughly 30% of the time. Reported findings show TCR beta sequences accurately forecast HLA-A and HLA-B alleles in most subjects.

13 Jbeta primers and 60 Vbeta primers were used for the PCR. The repertoire was sequenced with immunoSEQ multiplex PCR; TCRdb's copy has only in-frame clones and lacks some. This table has around 200,000 clones, more than 60% appearing once. This TCR was recovered from a woman aged 60-75 years in good health and CMV-seropositive. Sample: PBMCs. The V and J genes are TRBV30 and TRBJ2-1; 11 bases match TRBD1. CDR3 bases: TGTGCCTGGAGTGTACAAGGGACAGGGGGCAATGAGCAGTTCTTC. It is translated as CAWSVQGTGGNEQFF.